This T cell receptor beta chain was captured in a study of control samples from healthy donors and cancer patients. The germline V gene has CDR1 SGHRS and CDR2 YFSETQ. Trimming left V 5 bases short and J 5 bases short, with 6 bases between. CDR3 length: 11 residues. Assay used: immunoSEQ multiplex PCR; TCRdb lists only in-frame clones, some missing. The sample lists under 85,000 clones, over 85% occurring once. This TCR derives from a woman aged 40 to 50 with lung cancer. The source material was PBMCs. The rearrangement joins TRBV5-1 to TRBJ2-3; no firm D call. The CDR3: CASRARDTQYF. The CDR3 bases are TGCGCCAGCAGGGCTCGAGATACGCAGTATTTT.